A selection of T cell receptor beta chains follows, all from one sample in a study of human T cells and chemical hapten exposure. MiXCR, applied by TCRdb to the 5' RACE reads, yields one record per CDR3 protein. The table has about 140,000 distinct CDR3 sequences, roughly 4% seen once. Receptors were obtained from a female donor in good health. The CDR3 runs from the conserved cysteine through the conserved F or W. D genes are given only for firm matches. For some rows the clone size is stated as once, few or many, or as a class when expanded; others skip it.

clone_size	v_call	j_call	d_call	cdr3_nt	cdr3_aa
few	TRBV11-2	TRBJ2-1	.	TGTGCCAGCAGCTTAGCTACGGTATCCTACAATGAGCAGTTCTTC	CASSLATVSYNEQFF
many	TRBV6-6	TRBJ1-5	.	TGTGCCAGCAGTTACTCCAGTAGGGAGCCCCAGCATTTT	CASSYSSREPQHF
few	TRBV7-6	TRBJ2-6	.	TGTGCCAGCAGCTTCTTTGTTACCGGGGCCAACGTCCTGACTTTC	CASSFFVTGANVLTF
many	TRBV5-1	TRBJ2-7	.	TGCGCCAGCATGGACGGACTAGAGCAGTACTTC	CASMDGLEQYF
.	TRBV28	TRBJ1-5	TRBD1	TGTGCCAGCAGTCCACAGGGGAGAAGCAATCAGCCCCAGCATTTT	CASSPQGRSNQPQHF
few	TRBV19	TRBJ1-4	TRBD1	TGTGCCAGTAGTACCGGGACAGGTTCGGGTAATGAAAAACTGTTTTTT	CASSTGTGSGNEKLFF
many	TRBV4-1	TRBJ2-5	.	TGCGCCAGCAGCCAACTGGGGGCCAGACAAGAGACCCAGTACTTC	CASSQLGARQETQYF
many	TRBV7-8	TRBJ1-5	.	TGTGCCAGCAGCTTAGCGCGAAGGTTGGCGGTGAATCAGCCCCAGCATTTT	CASSLARRLAVNQPQHF
.	TRBV5-4	TRBJ1-2	TRBD1	TGTGCCAGCAGCTGGGACAGGGGCAACGGCTACACCTTC	CASSWDRGNGYTF
many	TRBV29-1	TRBJ2-1	TRBD2	TGCAGCGTTGCAAGGCTCCGGCGGGGAGGGAGCTCCTACAATGAGCAGTTCTTC	CSVARLRRGGSSYNEQFF
many	TRBV20-1	TRBJ2-7	.	TGCAGTGTTGAGGGGGGGTCCTACGAGCAGTACTTC	CSVEGGSYEQYF
many	TRBV6-2/TRBV6-3	TRBJ1-1	.	TGTGCCAGCAGTTATGGACTTACTGAAGCTTTCTTT	CASSYGLTEAFF
few	TRBV20-1	TRBJ2-3	.	TGCAGTGTCCTGGGGGGGCAGAGCACAGATACGCAGTATTTT	CSVLGGQSTDTQYF
few	TRBV12-3/TRBV12-4	TRBJ2-1	.	TGTGCCAGCAGTTTTACCTCAAGGGGCTACAATGAGCAGTTCTTC	CASSFTSRGYNEQFF
many	TRBV7-9	TRBJ1-1	.	TGTGCCAGCAGCTTGACGCGGGACCGAGAGGCTTTCTTT	CASSLTRDREAFF
many	TRBV18	TRBJ2-5	TRBD2	TGTGCCAGCTCACCAAGGCAGAGCGGGGGACCCCAAGAGACCCAGTACTTC	CASSPRQSGGPQETQYF
.	TRBV6-1	TRBJ2-2	.	TGTGCCAGCAGTGAGGGCAAAATATATAACACCGGGGAGCTGTTTTTT	CASSEGKIYNTGELFF
many	TRBV12-3/TRBV12-4	TRBJ1-2	.	TGTGCCAGCACCGTAGATCGGGCAGCAGATCTCTATGGCTACACCTTC	CASTVDRAADLYGYTF
many	TRBV4-2	TRBJ1-2	.	TGTGCCAGCAGCCAAGAATCCCGGGGGCAAGATGGCTACACCTTC	CASSQESRGQDGYTF
many	TRBV4-1	TRBJ2-7	.	TGCGCCAGCAGCCAAGTGGTAGGCAGCTCCTACGAGCAGTACTTC	CASSQVVGSSYEQYF
many	TRBV7-9	TRBJ1-2	.	TGTGCCAGCAGAGGGTGGCAAATTAACTATGGCTACACCTTC	CASRGWQINYGYTF
many	TRBV4-2	TRBJ2-3	.	TGTGCCAGCAGCCAAGCACAGGGCATTAGCACAGATACGCAGTATTTT	CASSQAQGISTDTQYF
.	TRBV5-1	TRBJ2-2	TRBD1	TGCGCCAGCAGCCCGGGACAGAGCTACACCGGGGAGCTGTTTTTT	CASSPGQSYTGELFF
.	TRBV30	TRBJ1-3	TRBD1	TGTGCCTGGAGTACCCCCGGACAGGTTCGTGGAAACACCATATATTTT	CAWSTPGQVRGNTIYF
.	TRBV29-1	TRBJ1-2	.	TGCAGCGTTGCGGGGGGGTTCCCAGAAAGCTATGGCTACACCTTC	CSVAGGFPESYGYTF
many	TRBV3-1	TRBJ1-6	.	TGTGCCAGCAGCCACGGGATCTCCTATAATTCACCCCTCCACTTT	CASSHGISYNSPLHF
many	TRBV3-1	TRBJ1-1	TRBD1	TGTGCCAGCAACCTGTGGGACAGGCCAACTGAAGCTTTCTTT	CASNLWDRPTEAFF
many	TRBV12-3/TRBV12-4	TRBJ1-4	.	TGTGCCAGCAGTTTTCCGGAGCACAATAATGAAAAACTGTTTTTT	CASSFPEHNNEKLFF
many	TRBV30	TRBJ2-5	.	TGTGCCTGGAGTGTAGGCAGCCAAGAGACCCAGTACTTC	CAWSVGSQETQYF
many	TRBV20-1	TRBJ1-2	TRBD1	TGCAGTGCTCCCGGGACAGACGTTAGCTATGGCTACACCTTC	CSAPGTDVSYGYTF
many	TRBV20-1	TRBJ2-5	TRBD2	TGCAGTGCTAGAAAAACTAGCGGGGGGGCCACCGAGACCCAGTACTTC	CSARKTSGGATETQYF
few	TRBV6-6	TRBJ1-5	.	TGTGCCAGCAGTTACGGGCTCAGGGGAAGGAGCAATCAGCCCCAGCATTTT	CASSYGLRGRSNQPQHF
.	TRBV7-8	TRBJ2-7	TRBD1	TGTGCCAGCAGCTTCTCCGGGACAGGGCAATACGAGCAGTACTTC	CASSFSGTGQYEQYF
many	TRBV19	TRBJ2-3	TRBD2	TGTGCCAGTACGGCGGGGGACTTTAGCACAGATACGCAGTATTTT	CASTAGDFSTDTQYF
many	TRBV10-3	TRBJ2-5	TRBD1	TGTGCCATCAGTGAAGGACAGGGGATGCAGACCCAGTACTTC	CAISEGQGMQTQYF
many	TRBV3-1	TRBJ1-1	.	TGTGCCAGCAGCCAGCACATGAACACTGAAGCTTTCTTT	CASSQHMNTEAFF
many	TRBV6-2/TRBV6-3	TRBJ2-2	.	TGTGCCAGCACCTTGGACGGGAAGAACACCGGGGAGCTGTTTTTT	CASTLDGKNTGELFF
few	TRBV10-3	TRBJ2-3	.	TGTGCCATCAGTGAGTCTTTAGGACCAGTTGGGGCGGGTACAGATACGCAGTATTTT	CAISESLGPVGAGTDTQYF
many	TRBV7-9	TRBJ1-4	.	TGTGCCAGCAGCACCAGGGGACCCTTAACTAATGAAAAACTGTTTTTT	CASSTRGPLTNEKLFF
many	TRBV4-1	TRBJ1-2	.	TGCGCCAGCAGCCAGCTGGGCCTGGCTAATGTCGGGGGCTACACCTTC	CASSQLGLANVGGYTF
many	TRBV27	TRBJ1-3	.	TGTGCCAGCAGTTTAACGGGCTTCGGACCAGGAACATACTCTGGAAACACCATATATTTT	CASSLTGFGPGTYSGNTIYF
many	TRBV10-3	TRBJ2-7	TRBD1	TGTGCCATCCGCCCAGGACAGGGATCCTACGAGCAGTACTTC	CAIRPGQGSYEQYF
few	TRBV6-6	TRBJ1-5	.	TGTGCCAGCAGTTACGACGGGGGCCTGGGGCCCCAGCATTTT	CASSYDGGLGPQHF
many	TRBV7-9	TRBJ2-1	.	TGTGCCAGCAGGGCAGATGACAATGAGCAGTTCTTC	CASRADDNEQFF
few	TRBV4-2	TRBJ1-1	.	TGTGCCAGCAGCCAAGATCCCGAGAACACTGAAGCTTTCTTT	CASSQDPENTEAFF
many	TRBV12-3/TRBV12-4	TRBJ1-2	TRBD1	TGTGCCAGCAGTTCCGGGACAGCAAGGCCCGTTAACTATGGCTACACCTTC	CASSSGTARPVNYGYTF
many	TRBV24-1	TRBJ2-3	.	TGTGCCACCAGTCGATCTAACACAGATACGCAGTATTTT	CATSRSNTDTQYF
many	TRBV6-4	TRBJ2-5	.	TGTGCCAGCAGTGCCGCGGACGGGCAACAAGAGACCCAGTACTTC	CASSAADGQQETQYF
.	TRBV15	TRBJ2-7	.	TGTGCCACCAGCAGAGACAGGGCAACCGACGAGCAGTACTTC	CATSRDRATDEQYF
.	TRBV3-1	TRBJ1-5	TRBD1	TGTGCCAGCAGCCAATTCGGACAGGGGAGTCAGCCCCAGCATTTT	CASSQFGQGSQPQHF
many	TRBV7-2	TRBJ1-3	.	TGTGCCAGCAGCCCTAGGGGTCACCGCGCGCATTCTGGAAACACCATATATTTT	CASSPRGHRAHSGNTIYF